The T cell receptor (beta chain) described here comes from a study of cytomegalovirus exposure and HLA in healthy donors. Across the study: The early release's HLA-typed donors yielded 80 million to 95 million unique TCRs. Overall study findings and caveats: In a later analysis, at a false discovery rate of 0.05, some 15,000 TCR beta sequences were associated with HLA alleles. A previous analysis found most TCR beta V segments productive roughly 87% or roughly 30% of the time. Across all donors, roughly uniform sequencing depth was an assumption of the presence/absence analyses.

This clone was detected once. Its antigen is not identified. Primers: 60 Vbeta forward and 13 Jbeta reverse. Generated by immunoSEQ multiplex PCR, the TCRdb table keeps only in-frame clones and is missing some. The sample records 100,000 to 150,000 clones, 73% being singletons. Sample: PBMCs. The sequence derives from a man aged 55-75 years in good health and CMV-seropositive.

CDR3 region: CASSQEEWLAGDYEQYF. The CDR3 DNA follows: TGCGCCAGCAGCCAAGAGGAATGGCTAGCGGGGGACTACGAGCAGTACTTC. The chain is built from TRBV4-1 and TRBJ2-7; TRBD2 agrees at 10 bases. The J segment lost 3 bases and the V segment lost 0 bases, leaving 8 bases of the junction unmatched. The CDR3 consists of 17 residues. Germline CDR1 is MGHRA and CDR2 is YSYEKL.